This T cell receptor (beta chain) was sequenced for a study of identical twins (dated by TCRdb to about 2016). Background for the entire study: To test whether fetal clonotypes persist, the study used deep sequencing on TCR alpha and beta repertoires from monozygotic twins, unrelated adults of various ages, and cord blood. Replicate twin experiments were performed at different times using different library preparation protocols to rule out contamination. The paper as a whole reports these results and caveats: The excess sharing between twins in beta out-of-frame sequences was weaker because fewer shared sequences reduced the signal-to-noise ratio. Recombination models systematically underestimated out-of-frame TCR alpha sharing in monozygotic twins but agreed with sharing between unrelated individuals. Compared with coincidental sharing between unrelated individuals, out-of-frame TCR alpha sequences shared between twins showed an excess of sequences with low generation probability. Zero-insertion analyses could be partly confounded by invariant T cells such as MAIT and iNKT, although diverse VJ usage argued against such confounding for most clonotypes. Fewer insertions were carried by abundant cord blood beta clonotypes, a similar but weaker trend appeared in young adult naive repertoires, and no such trend appeared in memory repertoires. Because the same donors could not be followed over many years, the conclusions relied on cross-sectional statistical analysis.

The CDR3 measures 15 amino acids from cysteine to phenylalanine. The read is trimmed to its CDR3 DNA, 45 bases read in frame from base 1. V was cut back by 7 bases and J by 4 bases, leaving a gap of 19 bases between them. The germline V gene specifies MDHEN as CDR1 and SYDVKM as CDR2. The method was 5' RACE. Sequenced using an Illumina HiSeq 2000. Template switching added a universal primer binding site, and the final cDNA carried a unique molecular identifier that allowed TCR cDNA molecules to be counted accurately. First-strand cDNA for TCR alpha and beta chains was synthesized from specific primers in the conserved constant-segment region. Each cDNA library was double barcoded, with a SMART-Mk sample barcode plus Illumina barcodes, to control for contamination. TruSeq adapter sequences and Illumina sample barcodes were added in two successive PCR steps. TCR alpha and beta cDNA libraries were sequenced on the Illumina HiSeq platform with custom primers. Turning to the authors' computational methods: Raw reads were processed with MiGEC to extract unique molecular identifiers, and MiXCR was used to determine CDR3 positions. For each individual, recombination models were inferred using an EM algorithm with the repgenHMM and IGoR tools. The analysis of shared clonotypes was done with the tcR package in R, with sharing normalized by the product of cloneset sizes. Out-of-frame nonproductive sequences were analyzed to study raw recombination free of thymic and clonal selection effects. TCRdb trimmed public reads at Q25 via fastp, called clones via MiXCR and kept in-frame beta chains. Every CDR3 protein is listed once, alongside the most common genes and DNA of its rows. The V and J calls follow TCRdb's processing rather than the paper's. The sample table lists around 670,000 distinct CDR3 sequences, 5.5% to 6.5% of them with a count of one. The top ten clonotypes cover around 1.7% of the sample.

All donors were healthy Caucasians. Three unrelated non-twin adults were additionally sequenced: a male aged 18 to 29, a male aged 50 to 60 and a female aged 50 to 60. Miltenyi CD45RO+ enrichment and human naive T-cell isolation kits were used to isolate memory (CD45RO+) and naive T cells from PBMC. Of note for this clonotype: This clone's antigen is unknown. Base qualities are not at hand, and no much larger clone is one base apart.

The chain links TRBV28 with TRBJ1-2; a tentative D call is TRBD1 (5 bases match). The clonotype originates from a man between 18 and 35 years old in good health. Sequencing input: naive T cells sorted from blood. The sample's cell subset or site label, in plain terms: cells isolated with a human naive T-cell isolation kit. The nucleotides read TGTGCCAGCAAAAGGCCCCAGGGCAGGGTCTATGGCTACACCTTC. The encoded protein is CASKRPQGRVYGYTF.